Shown below are 7 T cell receptor beta chains from a single sample sequenced in a study of CD8+ T cells in alopecia areata. RNA was extracted and reverse transcribed into cDNA as the sequencing template. The repertoire was sequenced with immunoSEQ multiplex PCR; TCRdb's copy has only in-frame clones and lacks some. This repertoire shows 110,000 or so clones, around 61% found once; its top ten account for roughly 2.8%. Specimen: CD4+ T cells sorted from blood. The receptor set was obtained from a human donor in good health.

The chain employs TRBV20-1 and TRBJ2-3; 8 bases match TRBD1. There are 10 residues in the CDR3. The V gene end was trimmed by 5 bases and the J gene end by 14 bases; junction bases not matched to a gene: 6. Germline values: CDR1 DFQATT, CDR2 SNEGSKA (reference sequence). The CDR3 bases are TGCAGTGCTGGGGACAGGAAAAGGTATTTT. It encodes CSAGDRKRYF.

This clone has a handful of counts. The CDR3 nucleotides read TGTGCCAGCAGCCTTATCAGAACCTCTGGGGCCAACGTCCTGACTTTC. Translating gives CASSLIRTSGANVLTF. The V call is TRBV14, the J call TRBJ2-6; the D is unclear. Trimming cost V 4 bases and J 0 bases, with 10 bases left between them. This CDR3 region has 16 residues. CDR1 SGHDN and CDR2 FVKESK come from the germline V gene.

This chain connects TRBV28 to TRBJ2-3, with D perhaps assigned TRBD1 or TRBD2 (6 bases each). V lost 5 bases and J 10 bases, leaving 22 bases between the germline ends. Germline V gene sequence: CDR1 MDHEN, CDR2 SYDVKM. The CDR3 covers 15 residues. As DNA, the CDR3 is TGTGCCAGCAGTCCCAGCCACCTCTCAGGGGAGGCGCAGTATTTT. Translated: CASSPSHLSGEAQYF.

The J gene is TRBJ2-2, the V gene TRBV29-1; 8 positions agree with TRBD2. Losses at the gene ends were 6 bases for V and 3 bases for J; bases not matched to a gene: 6. Germline values: CDR1 SQVTM, CDR2 ANQGSEA. The CDR3 has 14 residues. The CDR3 DNA sequence: TGCAGCGTACGGGCGGGGGGCGACACCGGGGAGCTGTTTTTT. It encodes CSVRAGGDTGELFF.

The chain carries TRBV2 and TRBJ1-1, with 7 bases matching TRBD1. CDR1 and CDR2 (germline): SNHLY, FYNNEI. The CDR3 is 14 residues long. Unmatched junction bases numbered 15, after V lost 6 bases and J lost 11 bases. The CDR3, as DNA: TGTGCCAGCAGACTTCCTGACAGGGTCAGGCGGGCTTTCTTT. Amino acid sequence: CASRLPDRVRRAFF.

J is TRBJ1-6 and V is TRBV7-9; 8 bases are a match to TRBD1. V shed 5 bases, J shed 4 bases, and the junction held 7 bases outside the gene matches. CDR3 length: 16 residues. CDR1 and CDR2 from the germline V gene are SEHNR and FQNEAQ (reference sequence). CDR3: CASSTGQGFYNSPLHF. The CDR3 DNA reads TGTGCCAGCAGCACAGGACAGGGATTTTATAATTCACCCCTCCACTTT.

This clone came up a few times. The V gene is TRBV6-5, the J gene TRBJ1-2, with 9 positions matching TRBD1. The CDR3 totals 13 residues. Germline trimming cut 4 bases from V and 8 bases from J; bases unmatched to any gene: 5. CDR1 and CDR2 from the germline V gene are MNHEY and SVGAGI. This CDR3 is CASSWTGESGYTF. The CDR3 DNA follows: TGTGCCAGCAGTTGGACAGGGGAATCCGGCTACACCTTC.